This T cell receptor (beta chain) is from a study of CD8+ T cells in alopecia areata. Study in general: Treated individuals took tofacitinib by mouth, 5 to 10 mg twice daily. Study conclusions and caveats: Many expanded lesional clones persisted in scalp and blood during tofacitinib.

The V gene end was trimmed by 1 base and the J gene end by 7 bases; junction bases not matched to a gene: 6. The CDR3 loop spans 16 amino acids. Germline V gene data show CDR1 as LNHNV and CDR2 as YYDKDF (reference sequence). Treatment given: oral pan-JAK inhibitor, 5-10 mg twice daily. Sorting of CD4+ and CD8+ T cells was performed on PBMCs. Once RNA had been extracted, it was reverse transcribed into cDNA to act as the sequencing template. The assay was immunoSEQ multiplex PCR, and TCRdb's table has in-frame clones only and misses some. This table holds a few hundred thousand clones, roughly two fifths found once. This clone came up a few times. Its target is not known.

The gene calls are TRBV15 and TRBJ2-1, with 11 bases identical to TRBD2. The source was CD4+ T cells sorted from blood, collected at approximately week 37, from a patient treated with tofacitinib. The TCR sequence derives from a human donor with alopecia areata. This CDR3 is CATSRVVAGGQNEQFF. The CDR3 region has the DNA TGTGCCACCAGCAGAGTGGTAGCGGGAGGGCAAAATGAGCAGTTCTTC.